This section outlines one T cell receptor beta chain sequence together with its context. Its antigen is still unknown. The sample originates from a study of blood T cells in healthy people across ages. Across the study: Template switching recovered approximately one barcoded beta molecule for every two T cells.

The junction had 8 bases not matched to a gene; V was cut back by 5 bases and J by 3 bases. CDR3 length: 16 amino acids. CDR1 is SEHNR and CDR2 is FQNEAQ in the germline V gene (reference sequence). Whole-study findings and limits: More naive CD4+ cells and higher diversity marked long-lived donors relative to aged donors. TCR beta diversity, measured per million T cells, fell in a roughly linear way with age.

Together with a sample-barcoded 5' primer, a J-beta primer mix was included in a second PCR lasting about 6 to 12 cycles. A template-switch adaptor containing 12 random nucleotides labeled each cDNA molecule. A single record per CDR3 protein comes from TCRdb applying MiXCR to the 5' RACE reads. The top ten clones hold over 9% of a sample with some 1.6 million distinct CDR3 sequences, approximately 32% of them seen once. V and J are TRBV7-9 and TRBJ1-2; 11 nucleotides agree with TRBD1. The sequencing input was blood. The TCR comes from a woman aged 25-40 years in good health. In DNA, the CDR3 is TGTGCCAGCAGCGTGGACAGGGGGCGCCCAGACTATGGCTACACCTTC. It codes for CASSVDRGRPDYGYTF.